Presented here are 28 T cell receptor beta chains from one specimen sequenced in a study of blood T cell repertoires in COVID-19. TCRdb's table, derived via immunoSEQ multiplex PCR, lists solely in-frame clones and lacks some. Of some 120,000 clones listed, more than 65% are singletons. The specimen was peripheral blood. The receptor set was obtained from a woman between 70 and 85 years old with acute or convalescent COVID-19.

This chain links TRBV28 with TRBJ1-6, with 7 positions matching TRBD1. V lost 2 bases, J lost 6 bases, and 7 bases stayed unmatched. The CDR3 loop spans 16 amino acids. Looked up from germline, CDR1 is MDHEN and CDR2 is SYDVKM. The CDR3 protein is CASSLGTAKFNSPLHF. CDR3 coding DNA: TGTGCCAGCAGTTTAGGGACAGCTAAATTTAATTCACCCCTCCACTTT.

This clone has only one observation. The J gene is TRBJ2-1, the V gene TRBV15; D is possibly TRBD1 (5 bases). Germline V lookup: CDR1 LNHNV, CDR2 YYDKDF (reference sequence). The CDR3 covers 13 residues. Trimming pared 5 bases from V and 7 bases from J, leaving 12 bases between. Here the CDR3 DNA reads TGTGCCACCAGCCAGGGTATCGTAAATGAGCAGTTCTTC. Its translation is CATSQGIVNEQFF.

The V gene is TRBV5-1, the J gene TRBJ2-7; D might be TRBD1 (6 bases). Germline lookup yields CDR1 SGHRS and CDR2 YFSETQ. Trimming left V 0 bases short and J 2 bases short, with 9 bases between. This CDR3 is 14 amino acids long. The CDR3 region has the DNA TGCGCCAGCAGCTTGGCCGGACAGACCTACGAGCAGTACTTC. It is translated as CASSLAGQTYEQYF.

This clone has a handful of counts. The chain is built from TRBV5-5 and TRBJ2-7; possible D gene TRBD1, 6 bases. Deletions cut 4 bases from V and 4 bases from J, with 9 bases between. This CDR3 contains 12 residues. Germline V gene data show CDR1 as SGHKS and CDR2 as YYEKEE (reference sequence). The DNA of the CDR3 is TGTGCCAGCAGCCCCCAGGGGTACGAGCAGTACTTC. As protein: CASSPQGYEQYF. The full variable domain, its missing parts supplied by reference TRBV5-5 and TRBJ2-7, is DAGVTQSPTHLIKTRGQQVTLRCSPISGHKSVSWYQQVLGQGPQFIFQYYEKEERGRGNFPDRFSARQFPNYSSELNVNALLLGDSALYLCASSPQGYEQYFGPGTRLTVT.

The V and J genes are TRBV13 and TRBJ2-5; 11 positions agree with TRBD2. This CDR3 has 17 amino acids. In germline, CDR1 is PRHDT, CDR2 FYEKMQ (reference sequence). Germline trimming cut 5 bases from V and 1 base from J; bases unmatched to any gene: 9. The CDR3 is CASSAGTSGRTQETQYF. The CDR3 DNA sequence: TGTGCCAGCAGCGCCGGTACTAGCGGGAGAACCCAAGAGACCCAGTACTTC.

This clone has only a few counts. The CDR3 bases are TGTGCCACCAGCAGAGGCATGGAGGGTCTGGGCGAGCAGTACTTC. Amino acid sequence: CATSRGMEGLGEQYF. This rearrangement joins TRBV15 to TRBJ2-7; D is possibly TRBD2 (6 bases). Germline V gene sequence: CDR1 LNHNV, CDR2 YYDKDF (reference sequence). Trimming removed 1 base at V and 6 bases at J, with 16 bases between. The CDR3 loop spans 15 amino acids. Full variable domain (outside the CDR3, taken from reference TRBV15 and TRBJ2-7): DAMVIQNPRYQVTQFGKPVTLSCSQTLNHNVMYWYQQKSSQAPKLLFHYYDKDFNNEADTPDNFQSRRPNTSFCFLDIRSPGLGDTAMYLCATSRGMEGLGEQYFGPGTRLTVT.

This clone occurred once. Other DNA variants within this sample encode the same CDR3. V is TRBV27 and J is TRBJ1-2; TRBD1 matches at 8 bases. This CDR3 is 13 amino acids long. The V and J ends lost 2 bases and 5 bases, in that order; junction bases with no gene match: 1. Germline CDR1 reads MNHEY; CDR2 reads SMNVEV (reference sequence). CDR3 nucleotides: TGTGCCAGCAGTTTAACAGGGGGATATGGCTACACCTTC. Amino acid sequence: CASSLTGGYGYTF.

There are a few counts of this clone. The CDR3 DNA reads TGTGCCAGCAGCCCAACAGGGGTTCCCTATAATTCACCCCTCCACTTT. Encoded protein: CASSPTGVPYNSPLHF. The chain links TRBV9 to TRBJ1-6, with 7 positions matching TRBD1. Germline V lookup: CDR1 SGDLS, CDR2 YYNGEE. The length of the CDR3 is 16 residues. With 4 bases clipped from V and 2 bases from J, the junction kept 6 bases outside the gene matches. The whole variable domain, filled in from reference TRBV9 and TRBJ1-6, reads DSGVTQTPKHLITATGQRVTLRCSPRSGDLSVYWYQQSLDQGLQFLIQYYNGEERAKGNILERFSAQQFPDLHSELNLSSLELGDSALYFCASSPTGVPYNSPLHFGNGTRLTVT.

On this clone: Sequence at one end of the junction differs from germline and may be a read error. This chain connects TRBV28 to TRBJ1-1, with 9 bases identical to TRBD1. This CDR3 comprises 12 residues. CDR1 is MDHEN, CDR2 SYDVKM, per germline. CDR3 region: CLTGGTGTEAFF. DNA for the CDR3: TGCCTGACAGGGGGAACGGGGACTGAAGCTTTCTTT.

The chain combines TRBV9 with TRBJ2-7, with D possibly TRBD2 on 6 matching bases. Trimming left V 4 bases short and J 1 base short, with 12 bases between. CDR1 and CDR2 (germline): SGDLS, YYNGEE. The CDR3 sequence is 14 residues long. CDR3 region: CASSPRGISYEQYF. The CDR3 DNA reads as TGTGCCAGCAGCCCCCGCGGGATATCCTACGAGCAGTACTTC. The full variable domain, its missing parts supplied by reference TRBV9 and TRBJ2-7, is DSGVTQTPKHLITATGQRVTLRCSPRSGDLSVYWYQQSLDQGLQFLIQYYNGEERAKGNILERFSAQQFPDLHSELNLSSLELGDSALYFCASSPRGISYEQYFGPGTRLTVT.

As DNA, the CDR3 is TGTGCCAGCAGCACTCGGACTAGCGGGAGTGGAAATACGCAGTATTTT. Amino acids: CASSTRTSGSGNTQYF. The chain recombines TRBV7-2 with TRBJ2-3; 13 nucleotides match TRBD2. The germline V gene has CDR1 SGHTA and CDR2 FQGNSA. V dropped 5 bases and J dropped 7; count of bases not matched to a gene: 9. The CDR3 has 16 amino acids.

As for this clone: Relative to the germline gene, one junction end is altered; a read error may explain this. The chain employs TRBV7-7 and TRBJ2-1, with 11 bases fitting TRBD2. The germline gives CDR1 SSHAT, CDR2 FNYEAQ (reference sequence). This CDR3 has 15 residues. In DNA form, the CDR3 reads TGTGCTAGCAGCCCTCTAGCGGGAGGCCACAATGAGCAGTTCTTC. Protein product: CASSPLAGGHNEQFF. The full variable domain, with the rest looked up from reference TRBV7-7 and TRBJ2-1, is GAGVSQSPRYKVTKRGQDVTLRCDPISSHATLYWYQQALGQGPEFLTYFNYEAQPDKSGLPSDRFSAERPEGSISTLTIQRTEQRDSAMYRCASSPLAGGHNEQFFGPGTRLTVL.

This clone was detected a few times. CDR3 sequence (DNA): TGTGCCAGCAGTTCGGACAGGGCGAACCAGCCCCAGCATTTT. It encodes CASSSDRANQPQHF. The J gene is TRBJ1-5, the V gene TRBV2; 8 bases align to TRBD1. The CDR3 is made up of 14 amino acids. Looked up from germline, CDR1 is SNHLY and CDR2 is FYNNEI. J gave up 7 bases and V 5 bases, and 7 bases lay outside the gene matches.

This chain uses TRBV5-1 with TRBJ1-1, with a possible D match to TRBD1 (5 bases). With 5 bases removed from V and 6 bases from J, the gap between germline ends came to 17 bases. This CDR3 region has 14 residues. Looked up from germline, CDR1 is SGHRS and CDR2 is YFSETQ. CDR3 nucleotides: TGCGCCAGCAGTAAGGAGGGGTCGGGCGCTGAAGCTTTCTTT. This translates into CASSKEGSGAEAFF.

This clone was picked up one time. The chain combines TRBV10-1 with TRBJ2-7; 7 bases align to TRBD1. V lost 3 bases to trimming and J lost 2 bases; unmatched junction nucleotides: 4. The CDR3 loop spans 14 amino acids. CDR1 and CDR2 from the germline V gene are WNHNN and SYGVQD (reference sequence). The CDR3 loop reads CASSDGTAAYEQYF. CDR3 DNA: TGCGCCAGCAGTGATGGGACAGCCGCCTACGAGCAGTACTTC.

This sequence joins TRBV2 and TRBJ1-5, with 11 bases matching TRBD1. Germline lookup yields CDR1 SNHLY and CDR2 FYNNEI. This CDR3 is built from 14 residues. V lost 8 bases, J lost 6 bases, and 6 bases stayed unmatched. CDR3: CASRKDRGPQPQHF. DNA of the CDR3: TGTGCCAGCCGCAAGGACAGGGGGCCTCAGCCCCAGCATTTT.

The V call is TRBV7-2, the J call TRBJ2-1, with D maybe TRBD2 (6 bases). Between the trimmed V and J ends, which lost 3 bases and 9 bases, there was a span of 21 bases. From germline, CDR1 is SGHTA and CDR2 FQGNSA. The CDR3 extends over 16 amino acids. CDR3 protein: CASSLSLAVRGIEQFF. CDR3 bases: TGTGCCAGCAGCTTGTCTTTAGCGGTAAGAGGTATTGAGCAGTTCTTC.

The rearrangement links TRBV7-9 to TRBJ1-6; D is unresolved. In germline, CDR1 is SEHNR, CDR2 FQNEAQ (reference sequence). The CDR3 extends over 13 amino acids. Trimming stripped 2 bases from V and 13 bases from J, with 12 bases between. In DNA form, the CDR3 reads TGTGCCAGCAGCTTATATGAAGGGAGTCCCCTCCACTTT. Amino acid sequence: CASSLYEGSPLHF.

The V call is TRBV7-9, the J call TRBJ1-6; TRBD1 aligns across 8 bases. Germline values: CDR1 SEHNR, CDR2 FQNEAQ (reference sequence). The CDR3 is 14 residues long. Trimming cost V 4 bases and J 10 bases; bases outside gene matches: 6. The CDR3, as DNA: TGTGCCAGCAGCTCCGGGACAGGAAGGTCACCCCTCCACTTT. It encodes CASSSGTGRSPLHF.

Here the CDR3 reads CASSLQSGRTDTQYF. CDR3 DNA: TGTGCCAGCAGCCTACAAAGCGGGCGCACAGATACGCAGTATTTT. The chain links TRBV3-1 (or the pseudogene TRBV3-2) to TRBJ2-3, with D perhaps matching TRBD2 (6 bases). This CDR3 is 15 amino acids long. Germline V CDR1 and CDR2: LGHDT, YNNKEL (reference sequence). V lost 4 bases to trimming and J lost 1 base, with 12 bases between them.

As to this clone: Relative to the germline gene, one junction end is altered; a read error may explain this. J is TRBJ2-3 and V is TRBV28; 9 bases agree with TRBD2. Per the germline V gene, CDR1 is MDHEN and CDR2 is SYDVKM. CDR3 length equals 16 residues. The CDR3 is CASSVAGGGYTDAQYF. CDR3 in DNA: TGTGCCAGCAGTGTGGCGGGAGGGGGTTATACAGATGCGCAGTATTTT.

This clone was observed a single time. The chain links TRBV3-1 (or the pseudogene TRBV3-2) to TRBJ2-5; TRBD2 matches at 13 bases. CDR3 length: 16 amino acids. Germline V gene sequence: CDR1 LGHDT, CDR2 YNNKEL (reference sequence). The J segment lost 2 bases and the V segment lost 1 base, leaving 1 base of the junction unmatched. The CDR3 DNA reads as TGTGCCAGCAGCCAAGGGACTAGCGGGGGACAAGAGACCCAGTACTTC. Protein product: CASSQGTSGGQETQYF.

Only one count was recorded for this clone. J is TRBJ1-4 and V is TRBV5-4, with a possible D match to TRBD1 (6 bases). This CDR3 comprises 13 residues. The germline CDR1 and CDR2 sequences are SGHNT and YYREEE (reference sequence). Trimming removed 4 bases at V and 7 bases at J, with 11 bases between. The CDR3 DNA is TGTGCCAGCAGCAGGGGACATGGTGAAAAACTGTTTTTT. This encodes CASSRGHGEKLFF.

The chain employs TRBV5-1 and TRBJ2-7; no clear D. Trimming stripped 0 bases from V and 3 bases from J, with 10 bases between. The CDR3 extends over 14 amino acids. Germline lookup yields CDR1 SGHRS and CDR2 YFSETQ. CDR3 DNA: TGCGCCAGCAGCTTGGTGGCTAACAGCTACGAGCAGTACTTC. Its protein is CASSLVANSYEQYF.

This clone is labeled medium-sized. The chain carries TRBV15 and TRBJ2-7; TRBD2 matches 8 bases. Germline-derived CDR1 and CDR2 are LNHNV and YYDKDF (reference sequence). CDR3 size: 15 residues. The junction had 9 bases not matched to a gene; V was cut back by 2 bases and J by 6 bases. For the CDR3, the DNA is TGTGCCACCAGCAGAACTCCCAGCGGGAGTACCGAGCAGTACTTC. Its translation is CATSRTPSGSTEQYF.

This chain links TRBV10-1 with TRBJ2-3; D not certain. The germline gives CDR1 WNHNN, CDR2 SYGVQD (reference sequence). V dropped 6 bases and J dropped 5 bases, with 12 bases sitting between them. The CDR3 has 13 residues. The CDR3 here is CASSLVSGDTQYF. The CDR3 DNA sequence: TGCGCCAGCAGCCTCGTGAGTGGAGATACGCAGTATTTT.

The chain uses TRBV7-6 and TRBJ2-2, with D possibly matching TRBD2 (6 bases). Germline loops: CDR1 SGHVS, CDR2 FNYEAQ. V shed 2 bases and J shed 6 bases, with 16 bases lying between them. The CDR3 spans 16 residues. The CDR3 DNA sequence: TGTGCCAGCAGCTTAAGCCCCTTAGGAGGGGCCGGGGAGCTGTTTTTT. Amino acids: CASSLSPLGGAGELFF.

J is TRBJ2-1 and V is TRBV5-1, with TRBD2 matching 11 bases. The CDR3 has 16 amino acids. Germline values: CDR1 SGHRS, CDR2 YFSETQ. V trimming: 0 bases; J trimming: 7 bases; junction bases outside the gene matches: 6. CDR3 sequence reads: CASSLVVAGGLNEQFF. The DNA of the CDR3 is TGCGCCAGCAGCTTGGTGGTAGCGGGAGGGTTAAATGAGCAGTTCTTC.